This entry lists 5 T cell receptor beta chains sequenced from one sample in a study of cytomegalovirus exposure and HLA in healthy donors. 13 Jbeta primers and 60 Vbeta primers were used for the PCR. Profiling relied on immunoSEQ multiplex PCR, and the TCRdb table lists in-frame clones only, not all of them. Of approximately 140,000 clones in the sample, roughly four fifths were seen once. Sequences were obtained from PBMCs. The source is a woman in her 50s in good health and CMV-seronegative.

The chain employs TRBV6-5 and TRBJ2-2; D not certain. The CDR3 has 12 residues. Between the trimmed V and J ends, which lost 4 bases and 6 bases, there was a span of 6 bases. Looked up from germline, CDR1 is MNHEY and CDR2 is SVGAGI. The CDR3 DNA is TGTGCCAGCAGTTTCTTTCCCGGGGAGCTGTTTTTT. Translating it yields CASSFFPGELFF.

The chain recombines TRBV19 with TRBJ1-1; D is undetermined. The V gene's germline CDR1 is LNHDA and CDR2 SQIVND (reference sequence). CDR3 length equals 14 residues. Trimming took 3 bases from V and 3 from J, leaving 11 bases between them. This chain's CDR3 is CASSMDPGDTEAFF. The CDR3 region has the DNA TGTGCCAGTAGTATGGATCCGGGAGACACTGAAGCTTTCTTT.

This clone occurred a few times. The chain uses TRBV30 and TRBJ2-3; a weak D match, TRBD2 (5 bases). CDR1 is GTSNPN, CDR2 SVGIG, per germline (reference sequence). V lost 3 bases to trimming and J lost 3 bases, with 10 bases between them. The CDR3 consists of 13 residues. The CDR3 protein is CAWSWTGTDTQYF. CDR3 in DNA: TGTGCCTGGAGCTGGACTGGGACAGATACGCAGTATTTT. The whole variable domain, remainder taken from reference TRBV30 and TRBJ2-3, is SQTIHQWPATLVQPVGSPLSLECTVEGTSNPNLYWYRQAAGRGLQLLFYSVGIGQISSEVPQNLSASRPQDRQFILSSKKLLLSDSGFYLCAWSWTGTDTQYFGPGTRLTVL.

This chain connects TRBV5-1 to TRBJ2-3; the D is unclear. The germline V gene encodes CDR1 SGHRS and CDR2 YFSETQ. V was cut by 2 bases and J by 0 bases, with 10 bases left in between. There are 15 residues in the CDR3. For the CDR3, the DNA is TGCGCCAGCAGCTTACTCGAACCTAGCACAGATACGCAGTATTTT. It encodes CASSLLEPSTDTQYF.

The V call is TRBV7-2, the J call TRBJ2-7; 12 bases fit TRBD1. Germline V gives CDR1 SGHTA, CDR2 FQGNSA. Trimming at V came to 0 bases and at J to 0 bases, leaving 6 bases not matched to a gene. The CDR3 is 18 amino acids. CDR3 in DNA: TGTGCCAGCAGCTTAGCGGGGACAGGGGGCCGTTACTCCTACGAGCAGTACTTC. It encodes CASSLAGTGGRYSYEQYF.